The clone carrying this TCR beta chain was detected only a few times. These data come from a study of blood T cell repertoires in COVID-19. About the research overall: Samples of COVID-19 (acute and convalescent) were obtained from the United States, Italy and Spain. PBMCs, B-cell-depleted T cells, or T cells provided the cDNA or gDNA that made up the material.

Profiled with immunoSEQ multiplex PCR; TCRdb holds only in-frame clones, not every one. Of tens of thousands of clones detected, 87% appear once; the ten largest clones hold less than 5.5%. From germline, CDR1 is SEHNR and CDR2 FQNEAQ (reference sequence). The CDR3 consists of 19 residues. V lost 5 bases and J lost 8; bases outside the gene matches: 21. This sequence joins TRBV7-9 and TRBJ1-6, with TRBD1 matching 7 bases. The receptor comes from a human donor in a cohort sampled during active COVID-19. The sequencing sample was made of peripheral blood. The CDR3 nucleotides are TGTGCCAGCAGCCCTACCGGGGGGGGACAGTTTGGACTTTATTCACCCCTCCACTTT. Translation: CASSPTGGGQFGLYSPLHF.